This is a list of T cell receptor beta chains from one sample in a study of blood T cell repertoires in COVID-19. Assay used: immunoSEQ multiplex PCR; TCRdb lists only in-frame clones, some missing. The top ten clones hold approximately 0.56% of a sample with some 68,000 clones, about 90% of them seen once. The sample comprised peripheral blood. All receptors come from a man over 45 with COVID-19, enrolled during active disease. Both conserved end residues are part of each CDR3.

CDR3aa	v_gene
CASSLGQGKAYEQYF	TRBV7-6
CASSFRQGANQPQHF	TRBV5-6
CASSLSSGNTIYF	TRBV25-1
CASSLAGGSYEQYF	TRBV19
CASSSVSGTGENEKLFF	TRBV5-5
CSAQGSGELFF	TRBV20-1
CASSLNIEGYEQYF	TRBV5-1
CASSLLPYEQYF	TRBV7-2
CASSPEGGSYEQYF	TRBV7-9
CASSQDVAGHNEQFF	TRBV4-1
CASSLLEGDGYTF	TRBV7-9
CASSLGHPRGVSTDTQYF	TRBV7-9
CASSLIGTGGGYNEQFF	TRBV5-5
CASSQDPREQKTQYF	TRBV4-1
CASSLMYYNEQFF	TRBV13
CASSLSGQGALDTEAFF	TRBV28
CANLTGTRVYNEQFF	TRBV5-4
CSGRTSGRETQYF	TRBV29-1
CASNISGRRGEKLFF	TRBV27
CASSLVAGGTDTQYF	TRBV11-2
CASRRGRNSNQPQHF	TRBV19
CASSLATTGQGVNEQFF	TRBV7-2
CASSAAYSNQPQHF	TRBV7-9
CASSYSIQGTYEQYF	TRBV6-2/TRBV6-3
CASSGLTPRRETQYF	TRBV6-6
CASSLSAAHTDTQYF	TRBV5-1
CASSVVPGNNEQFF	TRBV9
CASSVGAGVYEQYF	TRBV9
CASSVGLAGATDTQYF	TRBV9
CASSLAWESGYGKLFF	TRBV5-1
CASIYQGSGNYGYTF	TRBV6-6
CASSSRREQYF	TRBV12-3/TRBV12-4
CASSLFPPRGRGLQETQYF	TRBV7-9
CASSPWTGTGYGYTF	TRBV11-2
CASSRDRGNTIYF	TRBV7-2
CASRYGQGLSYNSPLHF	TRBV2
CASSPRQGVYGYTF	TRBV5-4
CSAGQGAVYGYTF	TRBV29-1
CASSPSRDRSYEQYF	TRBV7-2
CASSQGGRALTDTQYF	TRBV14
CASGSLAGGADTQYF	TRBV15
CSVAMGGTNEKLFF	TRBV29-1
CASSEEDRVF	TRBV6-1
CASSQDKTGLTLMNTEAFF	TRBV4-1
CASSYGQTVHNEKLFF	TRBV6-5
CASGEAANTGELFF	TRBV9
CASNRGGYQPQHF	TRBV19
CASSRGGTVDEQYF	TRBV7-3
CASSNPAGGPENQPQHF	TRBV19
CASRGTGGAGSYEQYF	TRBV27
CASSPGDRYNSPLHF	TRBV6-5